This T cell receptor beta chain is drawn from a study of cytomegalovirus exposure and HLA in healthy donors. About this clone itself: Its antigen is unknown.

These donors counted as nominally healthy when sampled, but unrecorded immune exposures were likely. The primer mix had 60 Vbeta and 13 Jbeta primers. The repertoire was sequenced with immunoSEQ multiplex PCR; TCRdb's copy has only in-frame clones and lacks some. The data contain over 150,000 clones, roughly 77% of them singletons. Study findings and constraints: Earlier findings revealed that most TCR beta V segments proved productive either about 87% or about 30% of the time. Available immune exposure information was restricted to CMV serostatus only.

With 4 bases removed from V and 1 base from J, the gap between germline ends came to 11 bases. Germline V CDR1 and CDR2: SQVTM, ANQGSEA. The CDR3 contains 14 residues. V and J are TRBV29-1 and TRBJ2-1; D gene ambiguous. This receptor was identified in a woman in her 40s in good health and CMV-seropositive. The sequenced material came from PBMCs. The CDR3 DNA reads TGCAGCGTTGCTTCAGGTTTTTCCTACAATGAGCAGTTCTTC. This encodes CSVASGFSYNEQFF.